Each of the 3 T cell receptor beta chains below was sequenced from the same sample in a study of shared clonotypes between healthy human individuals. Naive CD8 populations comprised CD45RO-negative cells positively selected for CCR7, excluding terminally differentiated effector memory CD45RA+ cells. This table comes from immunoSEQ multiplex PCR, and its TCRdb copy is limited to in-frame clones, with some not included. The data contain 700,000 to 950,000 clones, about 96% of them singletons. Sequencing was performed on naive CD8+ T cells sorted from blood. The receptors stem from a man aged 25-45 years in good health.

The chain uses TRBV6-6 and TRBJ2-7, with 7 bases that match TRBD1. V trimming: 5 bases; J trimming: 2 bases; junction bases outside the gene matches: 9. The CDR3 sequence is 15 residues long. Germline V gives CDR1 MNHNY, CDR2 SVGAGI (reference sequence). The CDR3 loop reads CASSRDSGLTYEQYF. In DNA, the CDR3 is TGTGCCAGCAGTCGGGACAGCGGCCTTACCTACGAGCAGTACTTC.

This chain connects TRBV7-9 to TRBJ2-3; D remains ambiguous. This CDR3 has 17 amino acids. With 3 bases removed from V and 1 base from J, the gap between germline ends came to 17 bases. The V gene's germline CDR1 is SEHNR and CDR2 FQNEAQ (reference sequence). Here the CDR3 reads CASSFLESSLGTDTQYF. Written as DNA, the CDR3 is TGTGCCAGCAGCTTTCTAGAATCTAGTCTTGGCACAGATACGCAGTATTTT.

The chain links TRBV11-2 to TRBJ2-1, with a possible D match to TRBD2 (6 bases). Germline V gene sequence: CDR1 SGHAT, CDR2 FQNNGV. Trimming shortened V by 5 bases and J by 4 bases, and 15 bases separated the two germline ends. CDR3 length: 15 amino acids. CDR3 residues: CASSPRTGVYNEQFF. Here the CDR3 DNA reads TGTGCCAGCAGCCCCAGGACGGGAGTATACAATGAGCAGTTCTTC.